The clone carrying this T cell receptor (beta chain) was seen only a few times. The germline gives CDR1 MNHEY, CDR2 SMNVEV (reference sequence). CDR3 size: 18 residues. V was shortened by 5 bases and J by 1 base, with 22 bases between the two germline ends. TCRdb passed the RACE reads through MiXCR, listing each CDR3 protein once. The sample carries fewer than 350,000 distinct CDR3 sequences, approximately 8% recorded once. This sample is part of a study of human T cells and chemical hapten exposure. As to time point: pre-sensitization, week 0. As for treatment: therapeutic diphenylcyclopropenone sensitization with weekly scalp DPC.

The receptor's source is a man aged 18 to 29 with alopecia areata. Some clones in this sample may be carry-over from other donors' samples. The starting material was whole blood, obtained in connection with sensitization to the hapten diphenylcyclopropenone (DPC). The chain uses TRBV27 and TRBJ2-3; D might be TRBD1 or TRBD2, each matching 5 bases. The CDR3 region is CASSRRTGLGDRTDTQYF. The CDR3 nucleotides are TGTGCCAGCAGTCGAAGAACCGGACTTGGGGACCGCACAGATACGCAGTATTTT.